This T cell receptor beta chain emerged from a study of blood T cells in healthy people across ages. Findings and caveats of the study: Versus aged donors, long-lived donors had higher diversity and more naive CD4+ cells. A roughly linear fall in TCR beta diversity per million T cells was seen with increasing age. Using unsorted PBMCs precluded a conclusive naive versus antigen-experienced comparison.

This clonotype was seen a single time. Its antigen is unknown. This CDR3 spans 15 amino acids. V was cut by 7 bases and J by 6 bases, with 16 bases left in between. Germline V gene lookup returns CDR1 SEHNR and CDR2 FQNEAQ (reference sequence). Combining a sample-barcoded 5' primer with a J-beta primer mix, a second PCR ran for roughly 7 to 12 cycles. TCRdb ran MiXCR on the 5' RACE reads and lists one entry per CDR3 protein. The table shows hundreds of thousands of distinct CDR3 sequences, with about 55% occurring only once. Isolated per sample were at least 6 million PBMCs. The clonotype originates from an elderly man in good health. The source material was blood. The chain employs TRBV7-9 and TRBJ1-6; D might be TRBD1 (6 bases). CDR3 loop: CASTGRTAGNSPLHF. As DNA, the CDR3 is TGTGCCAGCACAGGTCGGACAGCTGGTAATTCACCCCTCCACTTT.